This T cell receptor beta chain was recorded in a study of blood T cell repertoires in COVID-19 (dated by TCRdb to 2018 to 2020). Broadly, across the study: The collaborator samples originated in the United States, Italy and Spain and spanned the acute and convalescent phases of COVID-19. The prospective study material was composed of cDNA or gDNA derived from T cells, B-cell-depleted T cells, or PBMCs. Subjects who had been exposed to COVID-19, were actively infected with it, or had recovered from it provided the deeply sampled blood TCRbeta repertoires that made up the dataset. The repertoires were made available in a free public database intended to serve as a resource for research on the immune response to SARS-CoV-2. The samples were drawn from two sources: the first 160 participants of the ongoing ImmuneRACE study, and 1,254 subjects contributed by 6 global collaborators. Sample metadata almost always included a de-identified subject ID, COVID-19 status, age in years and sex. Where available, HLA class I and class II types were taken from metadata supplied by the sample provider and were not determined by assay-based typing. The investigation overall reported the following: The amount of clinical and demographic metadata varied by source and participant and was provided uncurated.

The germline V gene (reference sequence) provides CDR1 MNHEY and CDR2 SMNVEV. V drops 8 bases and J drops 3 bases, leaving 14 bases in between. The CDR3 runs 13 amino acids, cysteine and phenylalanine included. Just the 39-base CDR3 DNA is kept, in frame starting at base 1. Concerning this clone: What this receptor recognizes is not known. No base quality values were provided; no much bigger clone lies one nucleotide off.

In Seattle, one collaborating source enrolled patients while the infection was active and tracked those patients longitudinally over the course of disease. Each collaborating institution followed its own protocols to collect whole blood in K2EDTA tubes. For TCRbeta analysis, collaborator samples were shipped as frozen whole blood, as isolated PBMCs, or as DNA extracted from either sample type. TCRbeta CDR3 regions were amplified from genomic DNA using the immunoSEQ Assay, a bias-controlled multiplex PCR. The published analysis was carried out like this. Nucleated cell counts per sample were estimated from amplification of reference gene primers within the assay. To quantify the absolute abundance of each unique TCRbeta CDR3 rearrangement, sequence reads were collapsed and filtered. For each sample, productive Simpson clonality was calculated by taking the square root of Simpson's diversity index across productive rearrangements. In TCRdb, the immuneACCESS table is reduced to in-frame sequences with V and J assigned. These tables do not hold every clone; where another copy was compared, an unresolved V gene accounts for under half, and the others remain unexplained. V and J calls and clone size are as listed in that table; D and trimming were resolved from the DNA. The sample contains about 120,000 clones, around 90% of them found a single time. The ten biggest clones cover roughly 4% of the sample.

The chain is assembled from TRBV27 and TRBJ2-7; the D gene is perhaps TRBD2, from 5 matching bases. This clonotype was obtained from a woman between 55 and 75 years old with COVID-19, enrolled during active disease. The sequencing input was peripheral blood. The CDR3 protein: CASSKAAVYEQYF. DNA sequence: TGTGCCAGCTCTAAAGCGGCTGTCTACGAGCAGTACTTC.